This T cell receptor (beta chain) was captured by sequencing in a study of OX40 agonist ivuxolimab in advanced cancers. Study in general: Dose-escalation cases comprised hepatocellular carcinoma, melanoma, renal cell or head and neck cancer. The mean age was roughly 60 years, ranging from 23 to 79, with roughly four fifths of participants male.

Only in-frame clones appear in the TCRdb table, and some are missing; sequencing was by immunoSEQ multiplex PCR. The sample carries tens of thousands of clones, around 90% recorded once. Germline V gene sequence: CDR1 LNHDA, CDR2 SQIVND (reference sequence). This CDR3 is built from 14 residues. The V and J ends lost 3 bases and 5 bases respectively, with 13 bases between them. Any history of autoimmune disease or systemic immunosuppression disqualified patients. The sequence was obtained from an adult with an advanced solid tumor such as melanoma, head and neck, liver or kidney cancer. V gene TRBV19 combines with J gene TRBJ1-2; D perhaps matches TRBD1 (5 bases). Sequences were derived from CD4+ or CD8+ T cells sorted from blood, sampled in a trial of the OX40 agonist ivuxolimab. This CDR3 is CASSIVGLGYGYTF. The CDR3 DNA sequence: TGTGCCAGTAGTATCGTGGGACTGGGGTATGGCTACACCTTC.